The 25 T cell receptor beta chains in this list originate from one sample, sequenced in a study of molecular identifiers for immune sequencing clone quantification. TCRdb ran MiXCR on the PCR reads and lists one entry per CDR3 protein. The sample holds about 500,000 distinct CDR3 sequences, 20% to 25% seen once. The material sequenced was naive CD8+ T cells from blood, with Jurkat cell RNA spiked in. Subset specified: FACS-sorted CD8+CD4-CCR7+CD45RA+ naive T cells. Receptors originate from a human donor in good health. Some libraries in this study had Jurkat cell RNA spiked in.

The chain couples TRBV10-3 to TRBJ2-2; 11 bases agree with TRBD2. V lost 3 bases and J lost 6; bases outside the gene matches: 3. Germline CDR1 and CDR2: ENHRY and SYGVKD. The CDR3 is 15 residues long. The CDR3 reads CAISDPGLAAGELFF. In DNA form, the CDR3 reads TGTGCCATCAGTGACCCGGGACTAGCGGCCGGGGAGCTGTTTTTT.

This clonotype showed up many times. The CDR3 loop reads CASSYGRYEQYF. The CDR3 DNA reads TGTGCCAGTAGCTACGGGAGGTACGAGCAGTACTTC. This rearrangement joins TRBV19 to TRBJ2-7; TRBD2 agrees at 7 bases. CDR1 LNHDA and CDR2 SQIVND come from the germline V gene (reference sequence). Unmatched junction bases numbered 3, after V lost 6 bases and J lost 4 bases. The CDR3 consists of 12 residues.

The chain recombines TRBV5-3 with TRBJ2-2; TRBD2 matches 8 bases. TRBV5-3 is classed as an ORF, of uncertain function. There are 15 residues in the CDR3. V lost 8 bases to trimming and J lost 0 bases; unmatched junction nucleotides: 6. CDR3 in DNA: TGTGCCAGCGGCTCGGGACTAGCGAACACCGGGGAGCTGTTTTTT. Its translation: CASGSGLANTGELFF.

This clonotype appeared many times. The genes are TRBV4-3 and TRBJ1-5, with a possible D match to TRBD1 (6 bases). The V gene's germline CDR1 is LGHNA and CDR2 YSLEER. V was cut by 0 bases and J by 4 bases, with 13 bases left in between. This CDR3 comprises 16 residues. CDR3 amino acids: CASSQDVAGVNQPQHF. In DNA, the CDR3 is TGCGCCAGCAGCCAAGATGTAGCAGGGGTTAATCAGCCCCAGCATTTT.

This clonotype was detected only a few times. The CDR3 reads CATSSRDRDTGELFF. The CDR3, as DNA: TGTGCCACCAGCAGCCGGGACAGGGACACCGGGGAGCTGTTTTTT. The V gene is TRBV15, the J gene TRBJ2-2; TRBD1 matches 9 bases. Trimming took 3 bases from V and 3 from J; bases not matched to a gene: 2. Germline V gene sequence: CDR1 LNHNV, CDR2 YYDKDF (reference sequence). The CDR3 runs to 15 residues.

Concerning this clonotype: Because it lacks the conserved phenylalanine or tryptophan at the end, this CDR3 is likely a read error. The rearrangement uses TRBV12-3 or TRBV12-4 and TRBJ1-2; no definite D call. Trimming shortened V by 2 bases and J by 6 bases, and 10 bases separated the two germline ends. The CDR3 spans 13 residues. Here the CDR3 reads CASSLTTANGYTL. The DNA of the CDR3 is TGTGCCAGCAGTTTAACCACGGCTAATGGCTACACCCTC.

Worth noting for this clonotype: Given a much more abundant clone one base away, this may be a read error. The gene calls are TRBV6-2 or TRBV6-3 and TRBJ2-7; D may be TRBD2 (5 bases). This CDR3 spans 14 amino acids. CDR1 is MNHEY and CDR2 is SVGEGT in the germline V gene. V gave up 7 bases and J gave up 5 bases, with 18 bases separating them. The CDR3 bases are TGTGCCAGCAACCACGGGGTAGGCGTAGACGAGCAGTACTTC. It translates to CASNHGVGVDEQYF.

The chain uses TRBV20-1 and TRBJ2-1; tentative D call: TRBD1 (5 bases). The CDR3 runs 18 residues. The germline gives CDR1 DFQATT, CDR2 SNEGSKA (reference sequence). Trimming took off 0 bases at V and 0 bases at J, with 18 bases between the two ends. The CDR3 region has the DNA TGCAGTGCTAGAGACTCAGGGAAAAGAATAAGCTCCTACAATGAGCAGTTCTTC. Amino acids: CSARDSGKRISSYNEQFF.

In DNA, the CDR3 is TGCAGTGCTAGAGAGCGGGGGGCCACAGATACGCAGTATTTT. Its translation is CSARERGATDTQYF. The chain recombines TRBV20-1 with TRBJ2-3; 8 bases map to TRBD2. The CDR3 has 14 amino acids. V was pared by 0 bases and J by 2 bases, with 1 base of the junction left unmatched. The germline V gene has CDR1 DFQATT and CDR2 SNEGSKA (reference sequence).

This clonotype was seen a few times. J is TRBJ2-7 and V is TRBV6-5; D unresolved. V was pared by 7 bases and J by 4 bases, with 17 bases between. Germline CDR1 and CDR2: MNHEY and SVGAGI. This CDR3 is 14 amino acids long. In nucleotides, the CDR3 is TGTGCCAGCACCCAAGACGGAATGGGATACGAGCAGTACTTC. Translated, it gives CASTQDGMGYEQYF.

This clonotype was picked up a small number of times. V is TRBV19 and J is TRBJ1-1, with D uncertain. The germline CDR1 and CDR2 sequences are LNHDA and SQIVND (reference sequence). This CDR3 has 15 amino acids. Between the trimmed V and J ends, which lost 1 base and 1 base, there was a span of 10 bases. The CDR3 region has the DNA TGTGCCAGTAGTATAGCACGACCGACGAACACTGAAGCTTTCTTT. Translated: CASSIARPTNTEAFF.

V is TRBV23-1 and J is TRBJ2-7; 7 positions match TRBD2. TRBV23-1 falls under the ORF class, with uncertain function. Trimming at V came to 3 bases and at J to 5 bases, leaving 7 bases not matched to a gene. This CDR3 has 14 residues. The chain's CDR3 is CASSHGAGAHEQYF. CDR3 DNA sequence: TGCGCCAGCAGTCATGGGGCGGGAGCCCACGAGCAGTACTTC.

To note about this clonotype: This may be a read error, as it is one base from a much larger clone. The chain uses TRBV20-1 and TRBJ2-4; D ambiguous. Germline V gene data show CDR1 as DFQATT and CDR2 as SNEGSKA (reference sequence). This CDR3 has 11 residues. The CDR3 DNA is TGCAGTGCTACCAGCAAAAACATTCTGTACTTC. Translation: CSATSKNILYF.

This chain uses TRBV19 with TRBJ1-1; a weak D match, TRBD1 (5 bases). CDR3 length: 14 amino acids. V was clipped by 2 bases and J by 4 bases, with 11 bases between them. Per the germline V gene, CDR1 is LNHDA and CDR2 is SQIVND (reference sequence). The DNA for the CDR3 is TGTGCCAGTAGTATAAACGGGGGACCCACTGAAGCTTTCTTT. Its protein is CASSINGGPTEAFF.

Of note for this clonotype: Just one base apart from a much larger clone, this may be a read error. The chain joins TRBV5-6 to TRBJ2-7; D not resolved. This CDR3 spans 15 amino acids. Germline CDR1 SGHDT, CDR2 YYEEEE. The V end was cut by 0 bases, the J end by 5 bases, with 15 bases between. The CDR3 DNA is TGTGCCAGCAGCTTGGCCGGTCAGGCCCCCGACGAGCAGTACTTC. It translates to CASSLAGQAPDEQYF.

This clonotype has a handful of counts. The chain has TRBV7-2 and TRBJ1-2, with D hard to call. Germline V gene lookup returns CDR1 SGHTA and CDR2 FQGNSA. The ends were cut back, 3 bases at V and 8 bases at J, with 10 bases in the middle. CDR3 length: 12 residues. CDR3 loop: CASSFVPIGYTF. In DNA form, the CDR3 reads TGTGCCAGCAGCTTTGTCCCCATAGGCTACACCTTC.

This clonotype was counted at least ten times. The CDR3 DNA is TGTGCCTGGAGTGTTTCGACGGGGAGCTCCTACGAGCAGTACTTC. This encodes CAWSVSTGSSYEQYF. This sequence joins TRBV30 and TRBJ2-7, with a tentative D call TRBD2 (5 bases). The germline V gene encodes CDR1 GTSNPN and CDR2 SVGIG (reference sequence). The CDR3 has 15 amino acids. V was clipped by 0 bases and J by 0 bases, with 12 bases between them.

This clonotype has just a few counts. The chain recombines TRBV9 with TRBJ1-1, with D hard to call. The CDR3 loop spans 16 amino acids. The germline V gene encodes CDR1 SGDLS and CDR2 YYNGEE. V lost 2 bases to trimming and J lost 3 bases, with 17 bases between them. As DNA, the CDR3 is TGTGCCAGCAGCGTTTGGGGTAAAGGAGTGGACACTGAAGCTTTCTTT. This gives the protein CASSVWGKGVDTEAFF.

The V and J genes are TRBV6-5 and TRBJ1-2; D not certain. Germline CDR1 reads MNHEY; CDR2 reads SVGAGI. The CDR3 runs 13 residues. Deletions cut 0 bases from V and 6 bases from J, with 8 bases between. The CDR3 sequence: CASSYSRGHGYTF. CDR3 bases: TGTGCCAGCAGTTACTCGAGAGGGCATGGCTACACCTTC.

In its sample, this clonotype was seen many times. This sequence joins TRBV15 and TRBJ2-7; 11 positions match TRBD1. The CDR3 runs to 15 residues. Germline lookup yields CDR1 LNHNV and CDR2 YYDKDF (reference sequence). The V gene end was trimmed by 0 bases and the J gene end by 4 bases; junction bases not matched to a gene: 2. CDR3 region: CATSRDRDRGYEQYF. The DNA of the CDR3 is TGTGCCACCAGCAGAGATCGGGACAGGGGGTACGAGCAGTACTTC. Drawing the rest from reference TRBV15 and TRBJ2-7, the complete variable domain is DAMVIQNPRYQVTQFGKPVTLSCSQTLNHNVMYWYQQKSSQAPKLLFHYYDKDFNNEADTPDNFQSRRPNTSFCFLDIRSPGLGDTAMYLCATSRDRDRGYEQYFGPGTRLTVT.

This clonotype was detected ten times or more. This chain links TRBV2 with TRBJ2-7; TRBD1 might be the D (6 bases). V lost 4 bases and J lost 0, with 10 bases in between. The CDR3 is made up of 14 amino acids. The germline V gene has CDR1 SNHLY and CDR2 FYNNEI. CDR3 coding DNA: TGTGCCAGCAGTGGAGACAGGTACTCCTACGAGCAGTACTTC. As protein: CASSGDRYSYEQYF.

This clonotype has a count of ten or more. The V gene is TRBV30, the J gene TRBJ2-1, with a weak D call TRBD2 (5 bases). The CDR3 runs 13 residues. Trimming shortened V by 2 bases and J by 6 bases, and 11 bases separated the two germline ends. Looked up from germline, CDR1 is GTSNPN and CDR2 is SVGIG (reference sequence). DNA for the CDR3: TGTGCCTGGAGTTACGGGGTTGCCAATGAGCAGTTCTTC. It translates to CAWSYGVANEQFF.

This clonotype has a handful of counts. This chain links TRBV6-5 with TRBJ2-5; D is unresolved. The CDR3 spans 11 residues. Looked up from germline, CDR1 is MNHEY and CDR2 is SVGAGI. V lost 2 bases and J lost 6, with 4 bases in between. The CDR3: CASSYGQTQYF. The CDR3 nucleotides read TGTGCCAGCAGTTACGGTCAGACCCAGTACTTC.

In this sample, this clonotype turned up a few times. The chain joins TRBV6-1 to TRBJ2-5, with D hard to call. The V and J ends lost 6 bases and 4 bases respectively, with 15 bases between them. The CDR3 is 14 residues long. CDR1 and CDR2 (germline): MNHNS, SASEGT. In nucleotides, the CDR3 is TGTGCCAGCAGCCGGTTGGTAGGCCTAGAGACCCAGTACTTC. Protein product: CASSRLVGLETQYF.

This clonotype was seen at least ten times. This chain links TRBV30 with TRBJ2-7; TRBD2 agrees at 7 bases. From germline, CDR1 is GTSNPN and CDR2 SVGIG (reference sequence). Unmatched junction bases numbered 2, after V lost 2 bases and J lost 1 base. The CDR3 is 13 amino acids. Here the CDR3 reads CAWSTGGSYEQYF. DNA of the CDR3: TGTGCCTGGAGTACCGGGGGGTCCTACGAGCAGTACTTC.